This T cell receptor beta chain was identified in a study of shared clonotypes between healthy human individuals. Study-level findings and limits: A generally larger estimated richness was seen in naive subsets than in memory subsets.

With regard to this clone: Its target is unknown.

Each cell subset's genomic DNA was divided evenly among several immunoSEQ plates. Sorted subsets were amplified in replicate PCRs using 200 to 250 ng DNA, about 30,000 T cell genomes. Profiled with immunoSEQ multiplex PCR; TCRdb holds only in-frame clones, not every one. The data hold around 2.1 million clones, with around 95% observed a single time. V lost 0 bases and J 5 bases, leaving 19 bases between the germline ends. Germline assignment: CDR1 KGHSH and CDR2 LQKENI. This CDR3 is built from 17 residues. The chain employs TRBV18 and TRBJ2-5; D ambiguous. This clonotype was sampled from a man in his late teens or twenties in good health. Sequencing input: naive CD4+ T cells sorted from blood. Specified subset: CD45RA+ positively selected. CDR3 nucleotide sequence: TGTGCCAGCTCACCACCTTCCGGCGCCTCCAGCTGGGAGACCCAGTACTTC. This encodes CASSPPSGASSWETQYF.